This record looks at one TCR beta chain sequence and its context. Only in-frame clones appear in the TCRdb table, and some are missing; sequencing was by immunoSEQ multiplex PCR. Counted here are 130,000 to 150,000 clones, 80% to 90% occurring once; the ten biggest clones make up about 1.5%. This entry belongs to a study of blood T cell repertoires in COVID-19. Study-level background: Acute and convalescent COVID-19 specimens originated in the United States, Italy and Spain. PBMCs, B-cell-depleted T cells, or T cells were the source of the cDNA or gDNA that made up the material.

V was trimmed by 1 base and J by 3 bases, leaving 11 bases between them. Germline-derived CDR1 and CDR2 are SGHTA and FQGTGA. The CDR3 extends over 15 amino acids. V and J are TRBV7-3 and TRBJ2-3; tentatively, D is TRBD1 (5 bases). The sequence came from a woman between 45 and 65 years old with acute or convalescent COVID-19. The sample comprised peripheral blood. In DNA, the CDR3 is TGTGCCAGCAGCTTAAGGCCCCCAGGGACAGATACGCAGTATTTT. It translates to CASSLRPPGTDTQYF.